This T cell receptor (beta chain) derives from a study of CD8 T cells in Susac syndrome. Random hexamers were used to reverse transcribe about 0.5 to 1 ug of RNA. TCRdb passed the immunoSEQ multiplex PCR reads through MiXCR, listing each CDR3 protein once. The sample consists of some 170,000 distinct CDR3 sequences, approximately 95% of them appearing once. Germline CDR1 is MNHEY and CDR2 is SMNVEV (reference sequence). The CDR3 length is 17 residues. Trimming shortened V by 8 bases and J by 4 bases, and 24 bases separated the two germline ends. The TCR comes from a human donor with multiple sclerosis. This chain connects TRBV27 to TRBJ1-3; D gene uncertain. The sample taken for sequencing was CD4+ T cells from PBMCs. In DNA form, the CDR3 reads TGTGCCAGCGGAGCCGTCGACCGTCAGGTGCTCGGAAACACCATATATTTT. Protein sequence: CASGAVDRQVLGNTIYF.